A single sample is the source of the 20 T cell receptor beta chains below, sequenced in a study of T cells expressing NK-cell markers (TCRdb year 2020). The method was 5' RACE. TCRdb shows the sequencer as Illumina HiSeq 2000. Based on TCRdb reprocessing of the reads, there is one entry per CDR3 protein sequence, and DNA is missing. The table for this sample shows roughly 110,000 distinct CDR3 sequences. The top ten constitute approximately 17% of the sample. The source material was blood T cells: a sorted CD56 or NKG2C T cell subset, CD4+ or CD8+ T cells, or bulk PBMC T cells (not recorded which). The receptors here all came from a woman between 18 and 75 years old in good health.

The CDR3: CAWSVDRGNLRDTIYF. This chain joins TRBV30 and TRBJ1-3; TCRdb selects TRBD1, and the lack of DNA leaves this call unchecked. This CDR3 contains 16 residues. Germline assignment: CDR1 GTSNPN and CDR2 SVGIG (reference sequence).

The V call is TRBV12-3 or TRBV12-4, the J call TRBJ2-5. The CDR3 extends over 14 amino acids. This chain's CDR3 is CASSPLRGQETQYF.

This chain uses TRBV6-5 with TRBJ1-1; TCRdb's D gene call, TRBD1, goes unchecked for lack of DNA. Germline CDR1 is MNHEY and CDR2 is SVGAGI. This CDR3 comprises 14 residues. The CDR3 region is CASSYLDSDTEAFF.

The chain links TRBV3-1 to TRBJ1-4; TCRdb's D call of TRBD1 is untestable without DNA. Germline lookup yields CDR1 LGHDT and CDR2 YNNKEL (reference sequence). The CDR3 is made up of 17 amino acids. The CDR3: CASSQDVGQGLNEKLFF.

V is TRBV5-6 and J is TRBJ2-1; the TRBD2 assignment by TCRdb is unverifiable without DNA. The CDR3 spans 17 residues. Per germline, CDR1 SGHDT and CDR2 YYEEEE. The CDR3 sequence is CASSYSSGGPDYNEQFF.

CDR3 region: CASSQVLTSGVSYNEQFF. The chain joins TRBV14 to TRBJ2-1; TCRdb outputs TRBD2, but without DNA this stays unchecked. The CDR3 runs 18 residues. Germline-derived CDR1 and CDR2 are SGHDN and FVKESK. Complete variable domain (other parts from reference TRBV14 and TRBJ2-1): EAGVTQFPSHSVIEKGQTVTLRCDPISGHDNLYWYRRVMGKEIKFLLHFVKESKQDESGMPNNRFLAERTGGTYSTLKVQPAELEDSGVYFCASSQVLTSGVSYNEQFFGPGTRLTVL.

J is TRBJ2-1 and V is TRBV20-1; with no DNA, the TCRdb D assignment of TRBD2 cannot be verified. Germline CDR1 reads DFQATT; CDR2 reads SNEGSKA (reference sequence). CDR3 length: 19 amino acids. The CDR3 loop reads CSASRGDTREAGVYNEQFF.

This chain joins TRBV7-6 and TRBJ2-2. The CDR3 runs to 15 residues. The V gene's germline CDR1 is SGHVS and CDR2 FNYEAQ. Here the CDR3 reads CASSLETSYTGELFF.

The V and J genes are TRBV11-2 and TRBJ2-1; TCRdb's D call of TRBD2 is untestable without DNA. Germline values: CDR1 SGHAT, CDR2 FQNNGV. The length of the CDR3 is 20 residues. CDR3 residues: CASSLGRGTSGGPAYNEQFF.

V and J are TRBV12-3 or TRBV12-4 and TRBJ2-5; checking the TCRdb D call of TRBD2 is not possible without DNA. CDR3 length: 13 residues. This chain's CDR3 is CASSLVGGETQYF.

This chain's CDR3 is CASSGVSGYNEQFF. V usage is TRBV12-3 or TRBV12-4 and J usage is TRBJ2-1; TCRdb's D call of TRBD2 is untestable without DNA. The CDR3 length is 14 residues.

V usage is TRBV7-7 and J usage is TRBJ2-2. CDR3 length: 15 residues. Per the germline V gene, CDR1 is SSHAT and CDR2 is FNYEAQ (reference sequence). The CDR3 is CASSLIDANTGELFF.

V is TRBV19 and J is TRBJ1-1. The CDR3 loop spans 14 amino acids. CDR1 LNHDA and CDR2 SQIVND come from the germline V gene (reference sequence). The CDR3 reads CASSIAGGGTEAFF. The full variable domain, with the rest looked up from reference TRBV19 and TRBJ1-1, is DGGITQSPKYLFRKEGQNVTLSCEQNLNHDAMYWYRQDPGQGLRLIYYSQIVNDFQKGDIAEGYSVSREKKESFPLTVTSAQKNPTAFYLCASSIAGGGTEAFFGQGTRLTVV.

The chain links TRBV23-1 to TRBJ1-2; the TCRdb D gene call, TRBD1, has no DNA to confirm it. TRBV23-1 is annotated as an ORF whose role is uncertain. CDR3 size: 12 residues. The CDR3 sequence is CASRGTRDGYTF.

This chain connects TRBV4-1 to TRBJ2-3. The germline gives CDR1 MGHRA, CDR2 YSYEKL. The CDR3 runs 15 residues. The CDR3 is CASSHSQWAEDTQYF.

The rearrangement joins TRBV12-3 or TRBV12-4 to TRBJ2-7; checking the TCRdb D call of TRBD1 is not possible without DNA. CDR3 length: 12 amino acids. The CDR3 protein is CASSRDSYEQYF.

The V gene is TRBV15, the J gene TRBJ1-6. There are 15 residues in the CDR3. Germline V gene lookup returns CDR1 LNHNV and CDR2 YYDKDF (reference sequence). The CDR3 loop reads CATSRDSINNSPLHF.

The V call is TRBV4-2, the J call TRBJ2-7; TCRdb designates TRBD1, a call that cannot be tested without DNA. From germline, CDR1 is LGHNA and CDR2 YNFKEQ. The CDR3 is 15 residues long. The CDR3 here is CASSQTGTVSYEQYF.

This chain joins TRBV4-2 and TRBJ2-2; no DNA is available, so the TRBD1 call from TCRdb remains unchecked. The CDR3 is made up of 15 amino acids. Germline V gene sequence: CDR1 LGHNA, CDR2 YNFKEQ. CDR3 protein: CASSPPGGESSELFF.

CDR3 residues: CASSMGLAGGSFYEQFF. The rearrangement uses TRBV11-2 and TRBJ2-1; TCRdb gives TRBD2 as the D gene, but with no DNA this cannot be confirmed. Germline CDR1 and CDR2: SGHAT and FQNNGV. CDR3 length: 17 residues.